This TCR beta chain was found in a study of identical twins. One entry per CDR3 protein results from TCRdb running MiXCR on the 5' RACE reads. The sample carries 700,000 or so distinct CDR3 sequences, around 8.3% recorded once. Trimming shortened V by 7 bases and J by 0 bases, and 19 bases separated the two germline ends. The length of the CDR3 is 17 residues. The same specimen was also included in a second study, on yellow fever vaccine responses in identical twins. That publication notes: The authors reported partly convergent, partly personalized vaccine responses in identical twins.

The receptor was derived from a woman aged 18-29 years in good health. Sequencing was carried out using PBMCs. This chain links TRBV12-3 or TRBV12-4 with TRBJ2-1; perhaps TRBD2 as D (6 bases). CDR3 residues: CASTLGWAGNSYNEQFF. DNA for the CDR3: TGTGCCAGCACCTTGGGGTGGGCGGGGAACTCCTACAATGAGCAGTTCTTC.